This entry lists 12 T cell receptor beta chains sequenced from one sample in a study of CD8+CD57+ T cells in acquired aplastic anemia. For sequencing, patients were chosen who had shown expansion of CD8+CD57+ cells by flow cytometry. Genomic DNA provided the template from which TCR beta VDJ and CDR3 profiles were obtained. One entry per CDR3 protein, called by TCRdb with MiXCR from the reads. The sample gives about 150,000 distinct CDR3 sequences, 40% to 65% of which show up once; approximately 12% is in the top ten. The sequencing input was sorted CD4+, CD8+, or CD8+CD57+ T cells (not recorded which) from PBMCs. The origin of the receptors is a human donor with aplastic anemia.

The chain combines TRBV20-1 with TRBJ2-1, with TRBD2 matching 8 bases. With V trimmed by 5 bases and J by 4 bases, 7 bases remained unmatched. This CDR3 is built from 14 residues. In germline, CDR1 is DFQATT, CDR2 SNEGSKA (reference sequence). The CDR3 protein is CSAEGGGSYNEQFF. The CDR3 region has the DNA TGCAGTGCTGAAGGCGGGGGGTCATACAATGAGCAGTTCTTC.

The chain has TRBV20-1 and TRBJ1-1; tentative D call: TRBD1 (5 bases). Germline CDR1 and CDR2: DFQATT and SNEGSKA (reference sequence). The V gene lost 4 bases and the J gene lost 1 base, with 13 bases spanning the gap. The CDR3 covers 14 residues. The CDR3 DNA is TGCAGTGCTACAAAGGGGCATAAGAACACTGAAGCTTTCTTT. It yields the protein CSATKGHKNTEAFF.

This clonotype appeared many times. V gene TRBV6-5 combines with J gene TRBJ1-2; 7 bases match TRBD1. The CDR3 extends over 16 amino acids. Trimming took 4 bases from V and 4 from J; bases not matched to a gene: 12. The germline CDR1 and CDR2 sequences are MNHEY and SVGAGI. CDR3 loop: CASSSNPGGIGYGYTF. The CDR3 coding sequence is TGTGCCAGCAGTTCGAACCCAGGGGGGATTGGCTATGGCTACACCTTC.

This clonotype came up many times. Here the CDR3 DNA reads TGTGCCAGCAGTGAATGGGTGGAGGATGAAAAACTGTTTTTT. Its translation is CASSEWVEDEKLFF. The gene calls are TRBV6-1 and TRBJ1-4, with D unclear. The CDR3 has 14 amino acids. Trimming left V 2 bases short and J 6 bases short, with 10 bases between. Per germline, CDR1 MNHNS and CDR2 SASEGT.

The chain carries TRBV27 and TRBJ2-5; unclear D gene. From germline, CDR1 is MNHEY and CDR2 SMNVEV (reference sequence). The CDR3 length is 12 residues. Trimming shortened V by 6 bases and J by 5 bases, and 10 bases separated the two germline ends. The CDR3 region is CASRGILETQYF. In DNA form, the CDR3 reads TGTGCCAGCAGGGGGATTTTGGAGACCCAGTACTTC.

This clonotype was seen a few times. V usage is TRBV19 and J usage is TRBJ1-6; D perhaps matches TRBD1 (6 bases). The CDR3 is 15 residues long. Trimming removed 4 bases from V and 4 bases from J, with 11 bases in between. The germline V gene encodes CDR1 LNHDA and CDR2 SQIVND (reference sequence). This CDR3 is CASSTTGRYNSPLHF. The CDR3 DNA sequence: TGTGCCAGTAGTACGACAGGAAGGTATAATTCACCCCTCCACTTT.

This clonotype has just a few counts. The chain couples TRBV24-1 to TRBJ2-7; TRBD1 is a possible D gene (5 bases). Germline values: CDR1 KGHDR, CDR2 SFDVKD. Trimming shortened V by 10 bases and J by 0 bases, and 15 bases separated the two germline ends. This CDR3 has 14 residues. CDR3 protein: CATSSGQNSYEQYF. As DNA, the CDR3 is TGTGCCACTTCCTCAGGGCAGAACTCCTACGAGCAGTACTTC.

The sample holds many counts of this clonotype. One junction end disagrees with the germline gene, perhaps due to a read error. The chain links TRBV10-1 to TRBJ2-7; possible D gene TRBD2, 5 bases. CDR3 length: 13 amino acids. Germline V gene lookup returns CDR1 WNHNN and CDR2 SYGVQD (reference sequence). This CDR3 is CASSESGSYEQYF. The DNA of the CDR3 is TGTGCCAGCAGTGAAAGCGGTTCCTACGAGCAGTACTTC.

The V call is TRBV29-1, the J call TRBJ2-6; TRBD1 matches 9 bases. The CDR3 runs to 15 residues. Germline V gene lookup returns CDR1 SQVTM and CDR2 ANQGSEA. Trimming at V came to 6 bases and at J to 2 bases, leaving 5 bases not matched to a gene. DNA of the CDR3: TGCAGCGTCGGCCGGGACAGGGCTGGGGCCAACGTCCTGACTTTC. Translating it yields CSVGRDRAGANVLTF.

The V gene is TRBV19, the J gene TRBJ2-2; D uncertain. Germline V gene lookup returns CDR1 LNHDA and CDR2 SQIVND (reference sequence). V was shortened by 0 bases and J by 3 bases, with 5 bases between the two germline ends. CDR3 size: 14 residues. The CDR3 region is CASSIDPHTGELFF. The CDR3 coding sequence is TGTGCCAGTAGTATAGATCCACACACCGGGGAGCTGTTTTTT.

The genes are TRBV29-1 and TRBJ2-5; weak D call: TRBD1 (5 bases). The CDR3 length is 11 residues. V was trimmed by 2 bases and J by 5 bases, leaving 6 bases between them. Germline CDR1 is SQVTM and CDR2 is ANQGSEA. The CDR3 DNA reads TGCAGCGTTGAAAAGGGGGAGACCCAGTACTTC. Encoded protein: CSVEKGETQYF.

This clonotype was counted ten times or more. This sequence joins TRBV20-1 and TRBJ2-3, with D uncertain. Per germline, CDR1 DFQATT and CDR2 SNEGSKA (reference sequence). The CDR3 sequence is 14 residues long. V was cut by 0 bases and J by 4 bases, with 11 bases left in between. The CDR3 reads CSARDREGPDTQYF. The CDR3 DNA sequence: TGCAGTGCTAGAGATCGAGAAGGACCAGATACGCAGTATTTT.